This T cell receptor beta chain was recorded in a study of T cell responses to AZD1222 COVID-19 vaccine. Assay used: immunoSEQ multiplex PCR; TCRdb lists only in-frame clones, some missing. This table holds around 150,000 clones, 92% found once. About this clone itself: Its antigen is currently unknown.

V lost 8 bases to trimming and J lost 7 bases, with 11 bases between them. The CDR3 has 12 residues. The germline CDR1 and CDR2 sequences are MNHEY and SVGAGI. Study-level findings and limits: Spike regions recognized by vaccine-associated CD4 TCRs spanned the protein, led by 160-218 and 743-854. There were repertoire samples only from the period after the peak T cell response. Clonal diversity was possibly underestimated; the donors were predominantly white British and more often female. Once two AZD1222 doses were given, Spike-specific TCR breadth and depth went up.

This rearrangement joins TRBV6-5 to TRBJ1-4, with no clear D. The TCR comes from an adult who received the AZD1222 COVID-19 vaccine. The material was peripheral blood, obtained 28 days after the second AZD1222 dose. CDR3 region: CASGRSAEKLFF. In DNA form, the CDR3 reads TGTGCCAGCGGAAGGAGCGCTGAAAAACTGTTTTTT.